This T cell receptor (beta chain) was recovered during a study of tumor-infiltrating lymphocytes in primary liver carcinoma (dated by TCRdb to the late 2010s). Some background on the complete study: Between late 2015 and March 2016, a handful of patients in China with histopathologically diagnosed primary liver carcinoma had their tumors surgically resected. Samples yielded roughly 3.65 to 7.5 million productive TCRbeta reads; read depth did not differ significantly between tissue types. Of the five patients (three men and two women, aged 30 to 69 years), four had hepatocellular carcinoma and one had combined HCC and intrahepatic cholangiocarcinoma. High reproducibility was observed for the technical replicate repertoires, with mean shared-clone rates around 0.9 and correlation coefficients above 0.95. TCRbeta repertoire sequencing covered 35 specimens from 5 patients: 25 tumor regions, 5 adjacent noncancerous liver tissues and 5 peripheral blood samples. Tumors of the five patients were stage T1-T3 N0M0 with maximum diameters of 4.2 to 10 cm. TCRbeta repertoire sequencing, expression microarrays and whole-exome sequencing were combined in the study across five regions of each liver tumor, with adjacent normal tissue and blood also included.

The paper's findings and limits, for the study overall: Only the TCR beta chain was sequenced, so true repertoire diversity is likely underestimated because unpaired alpha chains were not captured. The study included only four to six patients, and the authors note findings should be validated in a larger study. Because the samples were bulk and unsorted, CD4+ and CD8+ T cell repertoires could not be compared. The top 250 clones accounted for a significantly greater share of the repertoire in tumors than in blood (p = 0.039). Repertoire overlap was found to be higher between tumor regions (mean roughly 35%) than between tumor-adjacent (around 17%) or tumor-blood (14%) pairs, consistent with antigen-driven expansion.

RNA from unsorted whole blood was extracted with TRIzol reagent, and germline DNA was obtained with the DNeasy Blood & Tissue kit. Patients had chronic HBV infection and were treatment-naive at sampling. Before surgery, four milliliters of peripheral blood were collected into K2EDTA tubes. In its sample, this clonotype was seen many times. Its target antigen remains unknown. Qualities for individual bases were not recorded, and no much larger clone is one base off. A constant-region primer and ProtoScript II reverse transcriptase were used to reverse-transcribe TCRbeta-specific cDNA from roughly 0.5 ug total RNA. The TCRbeta libraries were prepared through three rounds of nested multiplex PCR following a slightly modified ARM-PCR procedure. A final 25-cycle PCR with Deep VentR polymerase added sample barcodes and Illumina adapters. Before sequencing, amplicons of 200-500 bp were gel-purified using a QIAquick gel extraction kit. TCRbeta amplicons were sequenced on an Illumina HiSeq 2500 with 250-bp paired-end reads. The published analysis was carried out like this. To recover full CDR3 sequences, reads were quality-trimmed using Trimmomatic v0.33 and paired reads were then merged using FLASH v1.2.11. MiGEC v1.2.1b assigned V, D and J germline segments to the rearranged TCRbeta sequences. Clonotype statistics and Shannon-Wiener diversity indices were calculated with VDJtools v1.0.0. To reduce sampling bias, subsequent analyses other than the diversity analysis used only the 250 most abundant clonotypes in each sample. TCRdb trimmed the raw reads at Q25, called clones with MiXCR and kept productive beta chains. When rows share a CDR3 protein, they turn into one entry using the most common DNA and genes. These V and J calls derive from TCRdb rather than the authors' analysis. For this sample the table gives 300,000 to 400,000 distinct CDR3 sequences, of which roughly 60% were detected only once. The ten largest clones capture roughly 10% of the sample.

The TCR comes from a man aged 40-50 years with primary liver carcinoma and hepatitis B virus infection. The sequencing sample was made of peripheral blood.

The CDR3 is CASSEQGDNEQFF. The nucleotide sequence reads TGTGCCAGCAGTGAACAGGGTGACAATGAGCAGTTCTTC. In this chain, TRBV6-2 or TRBV6-3 is recombined with TRBJ2-1; TRBD1 might be the D gene, on 6 matching bases. The germline V gene sets CDR1 to MNHEY and CDR2 to SVGEGT. The V and J ends are trimmed by 5 bases and 5 bases, leaving 10 bases between them. From its cysteine to its phenylalanine, the CDR3 spans 13 amino acids. Only the CDR3 portion is preserved as DNA: 39 bases, with reading frame beginning at the first base.